Below, 14 T cell receptor beta chains from the same sample are listed, as sequenced in a study of identical twins. MiXCR was run by TCRdb on the 5' RACE reads, yielding one entry per CDR3 protein. The sample lists around 300,000 distinct CDR3 sequences; roughly 8.6% were seen once. The sample also formed part of further work on yellow fever vaccine responses in identical twins.

Source material: memory (CD45RO+) T cells sorted from blood. These receptors were obtained from a woman aged 18-29 years in good health.

The CDR3 sequence: CASSAGSSGGAGETQYF. The CDR3, as DNA: TGTGCCAGCAGCGCAGGATCGAGCGGGGGGGCGGGGGAGACCCAGTACTTC. V is TRBV12-3 or TRBV12-4 and J is TRBJ2-5; TRBD2 aligns across 10 bases. The CDR3 contains 17 residues. Losses at the gene ends were 6 bases for V and 5 bases for J; bases not matched to a gene: 15.

This clonotype has only a few counts. The rearrangement links TRBV3-1 to TRBJ2-3; TRBD2 agrees at 10 bases. The trim removed 1 base at V and 6 bases at J, leaving 7 bases unmatched. The CDR3 runs 16 residues. Per the germline V gene, CDR1 is LGHDT and CDR2 is YNNKEL (reference sequence). CDR3 residues: CASSQGASGSGDTQYF. In nucleotides, the CDR3 is TGTGCCAGCAGCCAAGGCGCTAGCGGGAGTGGGGATACGCAGTATTTT.

The table lists this clonotype with a few counts. The chain links TRBV29-1 to TRBJ2-1, with 9 bases fitting TRBD2. The ends lost 6 bases at V and 3 bases at J; junction bases unmatched: 9. CDR3 length: 15 residues. Germline CDR1 and CDR2: SQVTM and ANQGSEA. CDR3 in amino acids: CSVHGTSRSYNEQFF. The CDR3 region has the DNA TGCAGCGTACACGGGACTAGCAGGAGCTACAATGAGCAGTTCTTC.

The table lists this clonotype with many counts. The J gene is TRBJ2-3, the V gene TRBV6-1; TRBD1 matches 9 bases. The CDR3 covers 15 residues. Germline loops: CDR1 MNHNS, CDR2 SASEGT. After removal of 5 bases from V and 3 bases from J, the junction contained 6 bases not matched to a gene. CDR3 region: CASSTRTGETDTQYF. CDR3 nucleotides: TGTGCCAGCAGTACCCGGACAGGGGAAACAGATACGCAGTATTTT.

This clonotype was seen at least ten times. J is TRBJ2-1 and V is TRBV27; TRBD2 agrees at 7 bases. The CDR3 spans 19 residues. With 4 bases clipped from V and 10 bases from J, the junction kept 25 bases outside the gene matches. CDR1 and CDR2 (germline): MNHEY, SMNVEV (reference sequence). CDR3 bases: TGTGCCAGCAGTTCTAGACCTTCCACCGGGACTACACGGCTTTGGGAGCAGTTCTTC. Translating gives CASSSRPSTGTTRLWEQFF.

The chain links TRBV10-3 to TRBJ2-5; perhaps TRBD2 as D (6 bases). The CDR3 has 15 residues. V was shortened by 0 bases and J by 1 base, with 9 bases between the two germline ends. CDR1 is ENHRY, CDR2 SYGVKD, per germline. The CDR3 region is CAISESVSGQETQYF. As DNA, the CDR3 is TGTGCCATCAGTGAGTCGGTTAGCGGCCAAGAGACCCAGTACTTC.

This clonotype was recorded at least ten times. The CDR3 bases are TGCGCCAGCAGCCCGGGCAGTAGACAAGATCAAGAGACCCAGTACTTC. Protein sequence: CASSPGSRQDQETQYF. The chain recombines TRBV5-1 with TRBJ2-5; D gene unclear. With 4 bases removed from V and 2 bases from J, the gap between germline ends came to 18 bases. The CDR3 spans 16 residues. Germline V gives CDR1 SGHRS, CDR2 YFSETQ.

This clonotype has at least ten counts. The V gene is TRBV29-1, the J gene TRBJ1-5; 9 bases are a match to TRBD1. Trimming removed 4 bases from V and 5 bases from J; junction bases left unmatched: 0. This CDR3 comprises 12 residues. From germline, CDR1 is SQVTM and CDR2 ANQGSEA. Here the CDR3 reads CSVGTGDQPQHF. For the CDR3, the DNA is TGCAGCGTTGGGACAGGGGATCAGCCCCAGCATTTT.

The rearrangement links TRBV5-1 to TRBJ2-3; 10 bases are a match to TRBD1. V lost 5 bases to trimming and J lost 7 bases; unmatched junction nucleotides: 7. This CDR3 has 14 residues. Per germline, CDR1 SGHRS and CDR2 YFSETQ. The chain's CDR3 is CASSSGQGVNTQYF. The CDR3 DNA sequence: TGCGCCAGCAGTAGTGGACAGGGGGTGAATACGCAGTATTTT.

There are many counts of this clonotype. V gene TRBV5-1 combines with J gene TRBJ2-2; 11 bases align to TRBD2. This CDR3 has 17 residues. Germline V CDR1 and CDR2: SGHRS, YFSETQ. The V segment lost 1 base and the J segment 2 bases; nucleotides outside the gene matches: 4. The CDR3 DNA sequence: TGCGCCAGCAGCTTGAGACTAGCGGGGACCAACACCGGGGAGCTGTTTTTT. Translating it yields CASSLRLAGTNTGELFF.

This clonotype was found a few times. This chain uses TRBV9 with TRBJ1-2, with D unresolved. The germline V gene has CDR1 SGDLS and CDR2 YYNGEE. The CDR3 runs 13 residues. V was shortened by 0 bases and J by 6 bases, with 9 bases between the two germline ends. CDR3 in amino acids: CASSVEGNNGYTF. The CDR3 DNA reads as TGTGCCAGCAGCGTAGAGGGAAATAATGGCTACACCTTC. Based on the CDR3 plus reference TRBV9 and TRBJ1-2, the full variable domain is DSGVTQTPKHLITATGQRVTLRCSPRSGDLSVYWYQQSLDQGLQFLIQYYNGEERAKGNILERFSAQQFPDLHSELNLSSLELGDSALYFCASSVEGNNGYTFGSGTRLTVV.

This clonotype has only a few counts. The genes are TRBV5-6 and TRBJ2-7; possible D gene TRBD2, 5 bases. The germline gives CDR1 SGHDT, CDR2 YYEEEE. The CDR3 spans 14 residues. The V gene lost 5 bases and the J gene lost 5 bases, with 17 bases spanning the gap. The CDR3 region is CASSPGWPMNEQYF. CDR3 coding DNA: TGTGCCAGCAGTCCGGGATGGCCCATGAACGAGCAGTACTTC.

This clonotype occurred many times. This chain uses TRBV10-3 with TRBJ2-2; D is possibly TRBD1 (6 bases). The germline V and J ends were trimmed by 3 bases and 3 bases, with 11 bases remaining between them. The CDR3 sequence is 15 residues long. Germline values: CDR1 ENHRY, CDR2 SYGVKD. The CDR3 loop is CAISDSGADTGELFF. CDR3 in DNA: TGTGCCATCAGTGACTCAGGGGCGGACACCGGGGAGCTGTTTTTT.

This chain links TRBV6-1 with TRBJ1-1; D not resolved. Between the trimmed V and J ends, which lost 6 bases and 4 bases, there was a span of 12 bases. Germline V gene data show CDR1 as MNHNS and CDR2 as SASEGT. There are 13 residues in the CDR3. CDR3 sequence reads: CASRKSEITEAFF. The CDR3, as DNA: TGTGCCAGCAGGAAATCAGAAATCACTGAAGCTTTCTTT.